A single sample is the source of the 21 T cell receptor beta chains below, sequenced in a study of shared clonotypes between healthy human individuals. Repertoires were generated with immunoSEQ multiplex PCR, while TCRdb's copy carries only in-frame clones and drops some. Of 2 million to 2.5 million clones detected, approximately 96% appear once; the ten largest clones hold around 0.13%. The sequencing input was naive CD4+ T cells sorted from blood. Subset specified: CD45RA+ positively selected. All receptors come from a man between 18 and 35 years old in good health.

The CDR3 nucleotides are TGTGCCAGCAGTTCCCCGGGCCCCTACGAGCAGTACTTC. Translated: CASSSPGPYEQYF. The chain couples TRBV27 to TRBJ2-7; D remains ambiguous. CDR1 MNHEY and CDR2 SMNVEV come from the germline V gene (reference sequence). Trimming removed 4 bases from V and 2 bases from J, with 9 bases in between. This CDR3 has 13 amino acids.

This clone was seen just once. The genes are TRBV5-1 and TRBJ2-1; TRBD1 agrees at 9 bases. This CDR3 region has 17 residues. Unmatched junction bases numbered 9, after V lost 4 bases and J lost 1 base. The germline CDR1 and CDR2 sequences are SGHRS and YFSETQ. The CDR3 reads CASSKSTGGRSYNEQFF. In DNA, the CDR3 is TGCGCCAGCAGCAAAAGTACAGGGGGCAGATCCTACAATGAGCAGTTCTTC.

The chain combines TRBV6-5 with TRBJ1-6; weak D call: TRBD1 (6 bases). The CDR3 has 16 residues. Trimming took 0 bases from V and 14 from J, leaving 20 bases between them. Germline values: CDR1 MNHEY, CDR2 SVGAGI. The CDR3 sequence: CASSYSGQGLSRALHF. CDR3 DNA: TGTGCCAGCAGTTACTCCGGGCAGGGGCTCTCAAGGGCCCTCCACTTT.

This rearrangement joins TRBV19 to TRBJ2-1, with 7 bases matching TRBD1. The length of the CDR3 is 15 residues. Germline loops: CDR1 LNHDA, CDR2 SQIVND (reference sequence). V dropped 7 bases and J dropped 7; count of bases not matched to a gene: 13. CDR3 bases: TGTGCCAGTAATCGGGACAGCCCTGCTGTTAATGAGCAGTTCTTC. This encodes CASNRDSPAVNEQFF.

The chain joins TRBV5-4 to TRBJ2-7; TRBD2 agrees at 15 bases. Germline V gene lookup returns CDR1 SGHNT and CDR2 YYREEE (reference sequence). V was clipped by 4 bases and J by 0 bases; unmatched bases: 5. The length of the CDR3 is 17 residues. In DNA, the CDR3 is TGTGCCAGCAGCCTAGGGACTAGCGGGGGGATCTCCTACGAGCAGTACTTC. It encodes CASSLGTSGGISYEQYF.

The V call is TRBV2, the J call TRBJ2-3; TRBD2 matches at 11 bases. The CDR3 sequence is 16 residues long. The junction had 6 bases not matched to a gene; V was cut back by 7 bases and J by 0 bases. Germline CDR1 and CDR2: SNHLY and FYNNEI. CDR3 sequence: CASILAGGPSTDTQYF. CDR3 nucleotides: TGTGCCAGCATCCTAGCGGGAGGCCCAAGCACAGATACGCAGTATTTT. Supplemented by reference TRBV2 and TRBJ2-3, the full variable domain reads EPEVTQTPSHQVTQMGQEVILRCVPISNHLYFYWYRQILGQKVEFLVSFYNNEISEKSEIFDDQFSVERPDGSNFTLKIRSTKLEDSAMYFCASILAGGPSTDTQYFGPGTRLTVL.

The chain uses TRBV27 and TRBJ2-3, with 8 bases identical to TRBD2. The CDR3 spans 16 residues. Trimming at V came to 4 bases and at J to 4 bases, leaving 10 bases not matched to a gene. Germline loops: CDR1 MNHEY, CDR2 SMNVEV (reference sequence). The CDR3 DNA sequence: TGTGCCAGCAGTTATGGCGGGGGGTTGAGGGCAGATACGCAGTATTTT. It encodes CASSYGGGLRADTQYF.

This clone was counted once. CDR3 in amino acids: CASSEQPGQGAVPYEQYF. DNA of the CDR3: TGTGCCAGCAGTGAGCAACCGGGACAGGGGGCCGTCCCCTACGAGCAGTACTTC. The chain has TRBV6-1 and TRBJ2-7; 12 bases are shared with TRBD1. The CDR3 loop spans 18 amino acids. Germline V gene sequence: CDR1 MNHNS, CDR2 SASEGT. The trim removed 3 bases at V and 2 bases at J, leaving 11 bases unmatched.

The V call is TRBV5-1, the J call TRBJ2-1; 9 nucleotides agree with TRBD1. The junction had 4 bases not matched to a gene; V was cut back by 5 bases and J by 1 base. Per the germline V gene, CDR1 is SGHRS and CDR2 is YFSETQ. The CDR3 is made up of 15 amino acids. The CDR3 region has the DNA TGCGCCAGCAGTACCGGGACAGGGTCCTACAATGAGCAGTTCTTC. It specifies CASSTGTGSYNEQFF.

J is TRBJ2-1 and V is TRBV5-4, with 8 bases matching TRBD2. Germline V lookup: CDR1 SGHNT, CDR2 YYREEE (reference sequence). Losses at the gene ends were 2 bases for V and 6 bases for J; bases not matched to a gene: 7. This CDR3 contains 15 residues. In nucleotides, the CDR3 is TGTGCCAGCAGCTTTGACGGGGGGGCCCTCAATGAGCAGTTCTTC. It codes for CASSFDGGALNEQFF.

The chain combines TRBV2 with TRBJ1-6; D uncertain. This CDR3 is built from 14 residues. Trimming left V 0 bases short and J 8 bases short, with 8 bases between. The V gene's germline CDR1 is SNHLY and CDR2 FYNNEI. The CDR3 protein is CASSEARAHSPLHF. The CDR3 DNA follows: TGTGCCAGCAGTGAAGCCAGAGCCCATTCACCCCTCCACTTT.

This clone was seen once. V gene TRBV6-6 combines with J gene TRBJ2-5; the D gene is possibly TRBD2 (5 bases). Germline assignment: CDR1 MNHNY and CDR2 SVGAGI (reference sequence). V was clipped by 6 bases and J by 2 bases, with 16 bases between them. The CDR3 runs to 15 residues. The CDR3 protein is CASSRDRTAQETQYF. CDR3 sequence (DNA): TGTGCCAGCAGCCGGGATCGGACCGCACAAGAGACCCAGTACTTC.

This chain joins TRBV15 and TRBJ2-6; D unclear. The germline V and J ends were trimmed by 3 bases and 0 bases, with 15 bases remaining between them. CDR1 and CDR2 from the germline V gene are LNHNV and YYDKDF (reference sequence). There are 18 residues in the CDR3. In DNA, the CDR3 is TGTGCCACCAGCAGGCCACCCCGGCAGGACTCTGGGGCCAACGTCCTGACTTTC. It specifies CATSRPPRQDSGANVLTF.

CDR3 loop: CAISPGFTEQYF. CDR3 coding DNA: TGTGCCATCAGCCCAGGTTTTACGGAGCAGTACTTC. This chain uses TRBV10-3 with TRBJ2-7, with no clear D. V was cut by 6 bases and J by 7 bases, with 13 bases left in between. This CDR3 has 12 residues. Germline loops: CDR1 ENHRY, CDR2 SYGVKD.

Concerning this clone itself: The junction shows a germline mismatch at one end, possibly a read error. The CDR3 is CASTLSPGRYNEQFF. The CDR3 nucleotides are TGCGCCAGCACCTTGAGTCCGGGGCGATACAATGAGCAGTTCTTC. The rearrangement uses TRBV5-1 and TRBJ2-1; TRBD1 or TRBD2 may be the D gene (5 bases each). There are 15 residues in the CDR3. In germline, CDR1 is SGHRS, CDR2 YFSETQ.

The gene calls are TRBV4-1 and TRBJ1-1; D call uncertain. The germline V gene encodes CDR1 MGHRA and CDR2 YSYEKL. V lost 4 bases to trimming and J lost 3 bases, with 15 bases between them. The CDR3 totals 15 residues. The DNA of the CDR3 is TGCGCCAGCAGCCGCCGGACTATCGTGGACACTGAAGCTTTCTTT. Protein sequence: CASSRRTIVDTEAFF.

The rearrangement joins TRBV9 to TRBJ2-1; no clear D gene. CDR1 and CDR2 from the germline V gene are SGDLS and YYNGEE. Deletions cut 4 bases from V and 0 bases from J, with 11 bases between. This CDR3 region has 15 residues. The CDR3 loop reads CASSPQESSYNEQFF. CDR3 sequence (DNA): TGTGCCAGCAGCCCCCAGGAGTCCTCCTACAATGAGCAGTTCTTC.

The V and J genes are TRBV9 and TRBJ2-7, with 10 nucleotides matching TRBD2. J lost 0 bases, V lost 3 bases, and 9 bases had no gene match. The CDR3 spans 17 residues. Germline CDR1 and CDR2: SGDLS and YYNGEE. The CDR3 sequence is CASSARAWTSGSYEQYF. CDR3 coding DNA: TGTGCCAGCAGCGCAAGAGCTTGGACTAGCGGCTCCTACGAGCAGTACTTC.

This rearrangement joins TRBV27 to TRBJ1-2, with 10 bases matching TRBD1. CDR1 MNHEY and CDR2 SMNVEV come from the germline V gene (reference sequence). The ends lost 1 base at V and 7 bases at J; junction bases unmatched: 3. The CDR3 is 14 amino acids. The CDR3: CASSLWGQGFGYTF. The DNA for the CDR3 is TGTGCCAGCAGTTTATGGGGACAGGGGTTTGGCTACACCTTC.

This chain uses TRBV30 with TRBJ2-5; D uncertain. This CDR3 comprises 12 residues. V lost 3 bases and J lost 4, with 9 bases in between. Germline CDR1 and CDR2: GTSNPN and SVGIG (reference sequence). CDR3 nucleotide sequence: TGTGCCTGGAGCCCAGGTAGAGAGACCCAGTACTTC. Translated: CAWSPGRETQYF.

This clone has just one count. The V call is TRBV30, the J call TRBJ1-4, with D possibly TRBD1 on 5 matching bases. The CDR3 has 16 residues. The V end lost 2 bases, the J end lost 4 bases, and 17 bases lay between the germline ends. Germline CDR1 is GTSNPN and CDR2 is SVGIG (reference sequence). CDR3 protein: CAWSRGHTLGNEKLFF. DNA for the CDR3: TGTGCCTGGAGTCGGGGCCATACCCTCGGTAATGAAAAACTGTTTTTT.